In its sample, the clone carrying this TCR beta chain was seen many times. The time point here: newly diagnosed GD, antithyroid drugs for less than 3 months. Extracted PBMC RNA gave rise to the TCR library. This sample is part of a study of regulatory T cells in long-lasting Graves disease. Trimming took off 5 bases at V and 0 bases at J, with 9 bases between the two ends. CDR3 size: 14 residues. From germline, CDR1 is SGHTA and CDR2 FQGNSA. CDR3-region Arm-PCR and iRepertoire HTBI primers produced the TCR beta libraries. TCRdb recomputed calls from the multiplex PCR reads with MiXCR, one row per CDR3 protein. The repertoire has hundreds of thousands of distinct CDR3 sequences, approximately 15% of them found once; the top ten carry around 18%. This same sample was also taken into another study, of T cells in Graves' hyperthyroidism and ophthalmopathy. That source notes: Most thyroid clonotypes with frequency above 0.001 were detected in blood.

The chain combines TRBV7-2 with TRBJ2-3; no clear D gene. The specimen comprised peripheral blood mononuclear cells (PBMCs), sampled at new diagnosis, from a patient treated with antithyroid drugs. The receptor comes from a woman aged 25-40 years with Graves disease. The CDR3, as DNA: TGTGCCAGCAGCCCGCGACGTAGCACAGATACGCAGTATTTT. Amino acids: CASSPRRSTDTQYF. The variable domain in full, with the rest retrieved from reference TRBV7-2 and TRBJ2-3, is GAGVSQSPSNKVTEKGKDVELRCDPISGHTALYWYRQSLGQGLEFLIYFQGNSAPDKSGLPSDRFSAERTGGSVSTLTIQRTQQEDSAVYLCASSPRRSTDTQYFGPGTRLTVL.